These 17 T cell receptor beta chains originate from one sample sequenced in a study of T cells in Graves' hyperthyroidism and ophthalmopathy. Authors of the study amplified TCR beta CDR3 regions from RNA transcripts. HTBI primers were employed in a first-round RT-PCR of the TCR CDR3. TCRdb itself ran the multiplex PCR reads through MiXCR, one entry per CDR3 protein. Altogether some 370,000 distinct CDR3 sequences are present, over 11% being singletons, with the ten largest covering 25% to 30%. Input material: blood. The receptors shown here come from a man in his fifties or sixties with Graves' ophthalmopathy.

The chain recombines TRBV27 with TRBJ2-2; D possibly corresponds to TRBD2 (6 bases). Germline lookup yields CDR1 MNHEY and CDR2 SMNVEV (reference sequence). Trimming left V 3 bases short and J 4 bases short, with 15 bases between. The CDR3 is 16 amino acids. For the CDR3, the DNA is TGTGCCAGCAGTTTCTTAACGGGGGATCGCACCGGGGAGCTGTTTTTT. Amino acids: CASSFLTGDRTGELFF.

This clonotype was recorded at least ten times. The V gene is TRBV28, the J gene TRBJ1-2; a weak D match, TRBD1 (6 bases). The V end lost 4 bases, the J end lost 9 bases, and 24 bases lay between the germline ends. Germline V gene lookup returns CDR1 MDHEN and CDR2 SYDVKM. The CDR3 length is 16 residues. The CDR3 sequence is CASSSSPGARSPRYTF. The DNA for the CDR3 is TGTGCCAGCAGTTCGAGTCCAGGGGCCCGATCCCCTCGCTACACCTTC.

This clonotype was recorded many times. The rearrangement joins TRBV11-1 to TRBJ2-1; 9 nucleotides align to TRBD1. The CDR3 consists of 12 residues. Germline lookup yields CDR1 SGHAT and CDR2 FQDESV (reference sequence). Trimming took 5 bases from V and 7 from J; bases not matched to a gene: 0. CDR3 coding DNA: TGTGCCAGCAGCGGGACAGGGAATGAGCAGTTCTTC. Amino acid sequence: CASSGTGNEQFF.

Written as DNA, the CDR3 is TGTGCCAGCAGCTTTCCGGGACAGGGGGTTCATGAGCAGTTCTTC. Protein product: CASSFPGQGVHEQFF. This chain connects TRBV11-2 to TRBJ2-1, with 11 bases that match TRBD1. Germline V gene data show CDR1 as SGHAT and CDR2 as FQNNGV. V lost 3 bases to trimming and J lost 8 bases; unmatched junction nucleotides: 6. The CDR3 is made up of 15 amino acids.

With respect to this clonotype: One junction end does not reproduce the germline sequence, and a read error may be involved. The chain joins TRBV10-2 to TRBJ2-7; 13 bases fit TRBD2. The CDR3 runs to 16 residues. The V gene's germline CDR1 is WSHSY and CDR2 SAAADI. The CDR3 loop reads CASSGLWTSGSVERYF. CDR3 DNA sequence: TGCGCCAGCAGTGGCCTCTGGACTAGCGGGAGTGTCGAGCGGTACTTC.

The CDR3 region has the DNA TGTGCCAGCAGTACCTTCGGACAGGGTTACTCCTACAATGAGCAGTTCTTC. Translated: CASSTFGQGYSYNEQFF. V gene TRBV28 combines with J gene TRBJ2-1; TRBD1 matches 8 bases. CDR1 is MDHEN and CDR2 is SYDVKM in the germline V gene. This CDR3 has 17 residues. J lost 0 bases, V lost 5 bases, and 9 bases had no gene match.

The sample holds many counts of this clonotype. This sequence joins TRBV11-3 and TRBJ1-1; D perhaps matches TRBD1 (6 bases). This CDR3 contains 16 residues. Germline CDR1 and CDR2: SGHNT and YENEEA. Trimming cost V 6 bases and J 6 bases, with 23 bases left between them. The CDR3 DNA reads TGTGCCAGCAGTTCAAACCCCAGGGGAGGGAAGGCTGAAGCTTTCTTT. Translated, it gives CASSSNPRGGKAEAFF.

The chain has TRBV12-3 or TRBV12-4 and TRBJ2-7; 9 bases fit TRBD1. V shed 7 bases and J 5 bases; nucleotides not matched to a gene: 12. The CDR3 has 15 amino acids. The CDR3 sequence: CASNRGTGTNHEQYF. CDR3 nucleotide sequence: TGTGCCAGCAATAGAGGGACAGGGACGAACCACGAGCAGTACTTC.

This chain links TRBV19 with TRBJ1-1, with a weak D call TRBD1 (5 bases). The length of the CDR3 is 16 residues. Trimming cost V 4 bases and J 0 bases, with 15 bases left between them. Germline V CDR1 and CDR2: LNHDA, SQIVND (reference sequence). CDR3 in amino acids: CASSRSQEVLNTEAFF. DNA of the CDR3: TGTGCCAGTAGTAGGTCACAGGAAGTTCTGAACACTGAAGCTTTCTTT.

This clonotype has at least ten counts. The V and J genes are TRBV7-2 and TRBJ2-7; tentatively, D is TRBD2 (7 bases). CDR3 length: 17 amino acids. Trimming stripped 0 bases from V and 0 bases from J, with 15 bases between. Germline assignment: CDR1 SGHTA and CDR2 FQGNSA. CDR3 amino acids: CASSLAAGAGSSYEQYF. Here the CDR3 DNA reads TGTGCCAGCAGCTTAGCGGCGGGGGCGGGAAGCTCCTACGAGCAGTACTTC.

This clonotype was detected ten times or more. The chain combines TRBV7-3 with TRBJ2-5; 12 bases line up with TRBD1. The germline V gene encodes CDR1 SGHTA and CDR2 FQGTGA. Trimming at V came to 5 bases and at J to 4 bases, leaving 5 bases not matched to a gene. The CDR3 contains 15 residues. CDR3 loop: CASSQSGQGAETQYF. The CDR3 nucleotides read TGTGCCAGCAGCCAGTCGGGACAGGGGGCAGAGACCCAGTACTTC.

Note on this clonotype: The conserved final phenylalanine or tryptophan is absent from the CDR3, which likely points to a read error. CDR3 coding DNA: TGTGCCAGCAGCCCCCGGGATGGGGTCGTGACAGATACGCAGTATCTT. It encodes CASSPRDGVVTDTQYL. The rearrangement uses TRBV9 and TRBJ2-3; TRBD2 might be the D (5 bases). This CDR3 comprises 16 residues. Looked up from germline, CDR1 is SGDLS and CDR2 is YYNGEE. V dropped 4 bases and J dropped 3 bases, with 18 bases sitting between them.

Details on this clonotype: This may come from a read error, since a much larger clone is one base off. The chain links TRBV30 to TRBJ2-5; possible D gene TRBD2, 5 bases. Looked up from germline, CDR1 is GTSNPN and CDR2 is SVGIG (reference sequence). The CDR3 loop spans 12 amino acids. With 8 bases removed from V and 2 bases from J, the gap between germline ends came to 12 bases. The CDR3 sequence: CARTGDQETQYF. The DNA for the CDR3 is TGTGCCCGGACCGGGGATCAAGAGACCCAGTACTTC.

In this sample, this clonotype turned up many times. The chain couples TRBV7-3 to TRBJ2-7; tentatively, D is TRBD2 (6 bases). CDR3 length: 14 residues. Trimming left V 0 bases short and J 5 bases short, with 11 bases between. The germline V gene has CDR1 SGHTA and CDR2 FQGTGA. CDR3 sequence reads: CASSLTGRLDEQYF. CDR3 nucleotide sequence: TGTGCCAGCAGCTTAACCGGGAGATTGGACGAGCAGTACTTC.

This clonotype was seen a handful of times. CDR3 residues: CASSFGTSGRAGFTQETQYF. The CDR3 DNA reads TGCGCCAGCAGCTTCGGGACTAGCGGGAGGGCCGGCTTTACCCAAGAGACCCAGTACTTC. The chain has TRBV5-1 and TRBJ2-5; 16 positions match TRBD2. This CDR3 contains 20 residues. Germline assignment: CDR1 SGHRS and CDR2 YFSETQ. Trimming at V came to 2 bases and at J to 1 base, leaving 11 bases not matched to a gene.

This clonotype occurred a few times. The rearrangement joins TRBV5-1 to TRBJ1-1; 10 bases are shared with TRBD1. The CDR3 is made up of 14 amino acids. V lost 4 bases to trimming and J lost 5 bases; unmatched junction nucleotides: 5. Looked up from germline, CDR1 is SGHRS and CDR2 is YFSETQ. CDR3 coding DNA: TGCGCCAGCAGCGGCGGACAGGGGGGGACTGAAGCTTTCTTT. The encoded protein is CASSGGQGGTEAFF.

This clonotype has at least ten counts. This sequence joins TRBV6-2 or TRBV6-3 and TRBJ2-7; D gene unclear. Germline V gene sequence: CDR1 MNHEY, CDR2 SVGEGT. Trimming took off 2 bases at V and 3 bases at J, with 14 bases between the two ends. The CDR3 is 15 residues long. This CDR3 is CASSYGSAKRYEQYF. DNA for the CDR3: TGTGCCAGCAGTTACGGGTCGGCAAAGCGCTACGAGCAGTACTTC.